This T cell receptor (beta chain) is from a study of blood T cell repertoires in COVID-19. Study as a whole: The study drew acute and convalescent COVID-19 samples from the United States, Italy and Spain. Sources were T cells, B-cell-depleted T cells, or PBMCs; the material itself was cDNA or gDNA.

The CDR3 consists of 13 residues. Deletions cut 2 bases from V and 6 bases from J, with 10 bases between. Germline CDR1 reads WSHSY; CDR2 reads SAAADI. Assay used: immunoSEQ multiplex PCR; TCRdb lists only in-frame clones, some missing. The sample lists 65,000 to 100,000 clones; about 91% were seen once. The V and J genes are TRBV10-2 and TRBJ1-2; D is unresolved. The receptor comes from a woman of 80 years or more with acute or convalescent COVID-19. Sequencing was performed on peripheral blood. The CDR3 here is CASSETPRDGYTF. DNA for the CDR3: TGCGCCAGCAGTGAGACCCCGCGGGATGGCTACACCTTC.